The rows below give T cell receptor beta chains drawn from one sample of a study of T cell repertoires in cytomegalovirus infection. TCRdb analysed the reads with MiXCR anew, one entry per CDR3 protein. The sample carries under 250,000 distinct CDR3 sequences, over 9% recorded once. Source material: PBMCs. The source of these receptors is a human donor in good health (CMV status not recorded). Some clones in this sample may be carry-over from other donors' samples. CDR3s include the opening cysteine and the closing phenylalanine or tryptophan. Fields, in order: J gene, D gene, clone size, V gene, CDR3 protein, CDR3 DNA. D genes are given only for firm matches. Clone size is shown for a subset of rows, as once, few, many or a class of expanded clone.

j_call: TRBJ2-7
d_call: -
clone_size: -
v_call: TRBV6-2/TRBV6-3
cdr3_aa: CASLQDNGPGEQYF
cdr3_nt: TGTGCCAGTCTCCAGGATAACGGACCGGGGGAGCAGTACTTC

j_call: TRBJ2-2
d_call: TRBD1
clone_size: once
v_call: TRBV5-6
cdr3_aa: CASRLQGAVNTGELFF
cdr3_nt: TGTGCCAGCAGGTTACAGGGGGCGGTGAACACCGGGGAGCTGTTTTTT

j_call: TRBJ1-6
d_call: -
clone_size: -
v_call: TRBV18
cdr3_aa: CASSPPGTVDSPLHF
cdr3_nt: TGTGCCAGCTCACCCCCCGGGACGGTGGATTCACCCCTCCACTTT

j_call: TRBJ1-2
d_call: -
clone_size: many
v_call: TRBV7-9
cdr3_aa: CASSMDILRASGYTF
cdr3_nt: TGTGCCAGCAGCATGGACATCCTTCGAGCTAGTGGCTACACCTTC

j_call: TRBJ1-5
d_call: -
clone_size: many
v_call: TRBV6-1
cdr3_aa: CASSSSPHQPQHF
cdr3_nt: TGTGCCAGCAGTTCCTCCCCCCATCAGCCCCAGCATTTT

j_call: TRBJ1-3
d_call: -
clone_size: many
v_call: TRBV11-3
cdr3_aa: CASSSRDSGNTIYF
cdr3_nt: TGTGCCAGCAGCTCCAGGGACTCTGGAAACACCATATATTTT

j_call: TRBJ2-7
d_call: -
clone_size: -
v_call: TRBV7-9
cdr3_aa: CASSLPAKYEQYF
cdr3_nt: TGTGCCAGCAGCTTACCGGCCAAATACGAGCAGTACTTC

j_call: TRBJ2-1
d_call: TRBD2
clone_size: many
v_call: TRBV28
cdr3_aa: CASSFPQAGGNEQFF
cdr3_nt: TGTGCCAGCAGTTTTCCTCAGGCGGGGGGAAATGAGCAGTTCTTC

j_call: TRBJ1-2
d_call: TRBD1
clone_size: many
v_call: TRBV10-3
cdr3_aa: CAIREPGQGLLGGYTF
cdr3_nt: TGTGCCATCAGGGAGCCGGGACAGGGTCTACTAGGCGGCTACACCTTC

j_call: TRBJ1-5
d_call: -
clone_size: many
v_call: TRBV10-3
cdr3_aa: CAISESGQNQPQHF
cdr3_nt: TGTGCCATCAGTGAGTCCGGACAGAATCAGCCCCAGCATTTT

j_call: TRBJ2-2
d_call: -
clone_size: many
v_call: TRBV12-3/TRBV12-4
cdr3_aa: CASRLYTGELFF
cdr3_nt: TGTGCCAGCAGGTTATACACCGGGGAGCTGTTTTTT

j_call: TRBJ2-1
d_call: -
clone_size: many
v_call: TRBV28
cdr3_aa: CASSLLGGLDSYNEQFF
cdr3_nt: TGTGCCAGCAGTTTATTAGGGGGGCTGGACTCCTACAATGAGCAGTTCTTC

j_call: TRBJ2-1
d_call: -
clone_size: many
v_call: TRBV9
cdr3_aa: CASSVGWDSSSYNEQFF
cdr3_nt: TGTGCCAGCAGCGTAGGGTGGGACTCGAGCTCCTACAATGAGCAGTTCTTC

j_call: TRBJ1-5
d_call: -
clone_size: -
v_call: TRBV28
cdr3_aa: CASSSLAGLSGNQPQHF
cdr3_nt: TGTGCCAGCAGTTCCCTGGCAGGGTTAAGCGGCAATCAGCCCCAGCATTTT

j_call: TRBJ2-7
d_call: -
clone_size: many
v_call: TRBV7-2
cdr3_aa: CASSRWTRGGAYEQYF
cdr3_nt: TGTGCCAGCAGTAGGTGGACGAGGGGGGGGGCCTACGAGCAGTACTTC

j_call: TRBJ2-7
d_call: -
clone_size: -
v_call: TRBV3-1
cdr3_aa: CASSQDPRSSYEQYF
cdr3_nt: TGTGCCAGCAGCCAAGATCCCCGAAGCTCCTACGAGCAGTACTTC

j_call: TRBJ2-2
d_call: -
clone_size: many
v_call: TRBV7-9
cdr3_aa: CASSPRNGNTGELFF
cdr3_nt: TGTGCCAGCAGCCCTCGAAACGGGAACACCGGGGAGCTGTTTTTT

j_call: TRBJ1-6
d_call: -
clone_size: many
v_call: TRBV7-2
cdr3_aa: CASSPTGYNSPLHF
cdr3_nt: TGTGCCAGCAGCCCGACGGGTTATAATTCACCCCTCCACTTT

j_call: TRBJ2-5
d_call: -
clone_size: few
v_call: TRBV20-1
cdr3_aa: CSAAQRRAQETQYF
cdr3_nt: TGCAGTGCTGCCCAAAGAAGGGCGCAAGAGACCCAGTACTTC

j_call: TRBJ1-1
d_call: TRBD1
clone_size: -
v_call: TRBV7-2
cdr3_aa: CASSLITGVGTEAFF
cdr3_nt: TGTGCCAGCAGCTTGATAACAGGGGTGGGCACTGAAGCTTTCTTT

j_call: TRBJ1-2
d_call: -
clone_size: many
v_call: TRBV11-2
cdr3_aa: CASSRGGAGGGYTF
cdr3_nt: TGTGCCAGCAGCCGCGGTGGGGCCGGAGGGGGCTACACCTTC

j_call: TRBJ1-3
d_call: -
clone_size: many
v_call: TRBV19
cdr3_aa: CATHKTGSGNTIYF
cdr3_nt: TGTGCCACCCACAAAACAGGATCTGGAAACACCATATATTTT

j_call: TRBJ2-5
d_call: TRBD2
clone_size: few
v_call: TRBV6-1
cdr3_aa: CASSSSSGRAETQYF
cdr3_nt: TGTGCCAGCAGTTCTTCTAGCGGGAGGGCGGAGACCCAGTACTTC

j_call: TRBJ1-6
d_call: -
clone_size: many
v_call: TRBV7-2
cdr3_aa: CASRLDPGNNSPLHF
cdr3_nt: TGTGCCAGCAGATTAGACCCGGGCAATAATTCACCCCTCCACTTT

j_call: TRBJ2-5
d_call: -
clone_size: many
v_call: TRBV28
cdr3_aa: CASREGQETQYF
cdr3_nt: TGTGCCAGCAGAGAAGGTCAAGAGACCCAGTACTTC

j_call: TRBJ2-7
d_call: -
clone_size: -
v_call: TRBV30
cdr3_aa: CAWSTGPYEQYF
cdr3_nt: TGTGCCTGGTCTACAGGGCCCTACGAGCAGTACTTC

j_call: TRBJ2-3
d_call: -
clone_size: -
v_call: TRBV20-1
cdr3_aa: CSARDESPRTDTQYF
cdr3_nt: TGCAGTGCTAGAGATGAAAGCCCTCGCACAGATACGCAGTATTTT

j_call: TRBJ1-2
d_call: -
clone_size: few
v_call: TRBV6-2/TRBV6-3
cdr3_aa: CASSYPTEVRTGYTF
cdr3_nt: TGTGCCAGCAGTTACCCGACAGAAGTCCGAACTGGCTACACCTTC

j_call: TRBJ2-1
d_call: -
clone_size: many
v_call: TRBV19
cdr3_aa: CASRSYNEQFF
cdr3_nt: TGTGCCAGTAGAAGTTACAATGAGCAGTTCTTC

j_call: TRBJ2-2
d_call: TRBD2
clone_size: many
v_call: TRBV6-2/TRBV6-3
cdr3_aa: CASSRNQAGHTGELFF
cdr3_nt: TGTGCCAGCAGCCGCAACCAAGCGGGACACACCGGGGAGCTGTTTTTT

j_call: TRBJ2-7
d_call: TRBD1
clone_size: few
v_call: TRBV14
cdr3_aa: CASGTRDRGNEQYF
cdr3_nt: TGTGCCAGCGGAACCCGGGACAGGGGGAACGAGCAGTACTTC

j_call: TRBJ1-2
d_call: -
clone_size: many
v_call: TRBV7-2
cdr3_aa: CASSLGVIGYTF
cdr3_nt: TGTGCCAGCAGCTTAGGCGTAATTGGCTACACCTTC

j_call: TRBJ2-1
d_call: TRBD2
clone_size: few
v_call: TRBV30
cdr3_aa: CAWWASGPYNEQFF
cdr3_nt: TGTGCCTGGTGGGCTAGCGGGCCCTACAATGAGCAGTTCTTC

j_call: TRBJ1-4
d_call: -
clone_size: few
v_call: TRBV19
cdr3_aa: CASRKGDEKLFF
cdr3_nt: TGTGCCAGTCGAAAAGGGGATGAAAAACTGTTTTTT

j_call: TRBJ1-5
d_call: TRBD1
clone_size: many
v_call: TRBV6-5
cdr3_aa: CASSYSGQGQGQPQHF
cdr3_nt: TGTGCCAGCAGTTACTCTGGACAGGGGCAGGGTCAGCCCCAGCATTTT

j_call: TRBJ2-5
d_call: TRBD2
clone_size: few
v_call: TRBV11-2
cdr3_aa: CASSLETLAGVETQYF
cdr3_nt: TGTGCCAGCAGCTTAGAGACGTTAGCGGGGGTGGAGACCCAGTACTTC

j_call: TRBJ2-1
d_call: -
clone_size: many
v_call: TRBV7-3
cdr3_aa: CASSLNPAGSGYNEQFF
cdr3_nt: TGTGCCAGCAGCTTAAACCCTGCCGGGAGCGGCTACAATGAGCAGTTCTTC

j_call: TRBJ2-7
d_call: -
clone_size: many
v_call: TRBV4-2
cdr3_aa: CASSHPRVHYEQYF
cdr3_nt: TGTGCCAGCAGCCACCCGAGGGTTCACTACGAGCAGTACTTC

j_call: TRBJ1-4
d_call: TRBD1
clone_size: few
v_call: TRBV28
cdr3_aa: CASSKQGGGGEKLFF
cdr3_nt: TGTGCCAGCAGTAAACAGGGGGGAGGAGGGGAAAAACTGTTTTTT

j_call: TRBJ2-5
d_call: -
clone_size: few
v_call: TRBV4-3
cdr3_aa: CASSQDSGLRAAGTQYF
cdr3_nt: TGCGCCAGCAGCCAAGATTCAGGACTAAGAGCGGCGGGGACCCAGTACTTC

j_call: TRBJ2-7
d_call: TRBD2
clone_size: few
v_call: TRBV20-1
cdr3_aa: CSAKFKRENSGAYEQYF
cdr3_nt: TGCAGTGCTAAGTTCAAGCGGGAGAATTCGGGGGCCTACGAGCAGTACTTC

j_call: TRBJ1-4
d_call: -
clone_size: -
v_call: TRBV20-1
cdr3_aa: CSAILSTNEKLFF
cdr3_nt: TGCAGTGCTATTCTTTCAACTAATGAAAAACTGTTTTTT

j_call: TRBJ1-5
d_call: -
clone_size: many
v_call: TRBV7-2
cdr3_aa: CASTDSLRQPQHF
cdr3_nt: TGTGCCAGTACAGACAGTCTAAGGCAGCCCCAGCATTTT

j_call: TRBJ2-7
d_call: TRBD2
clone_size: many
v_call: TRBV23-1
cdr3_aa: CASSPYCSGGDTYEQYF
cdr3_nt: TGCGCCAGCAGTCCGTATTGCAGCGGGGGTGATACCTACGAGCAGTACTTC

j_call: TRBJ2-2
d_call: TRBD2
clone_size: many
v_call: TRBV7-2
cdr3_aa: CASSLRIAGYTGELFF
cdr3_nt: TGTGCCAGCAGCTTAAGGATAGCGGGGTATACCGGGGAGCTGTTTTTT